Listed here is a single T cell receptor beta chain. Study processing details: For nucleated cells, counts were estimated from reference gene primer amplification. The assay was immunoSEQ multiplex PCR, and TCRdb's table has in-frame clones only and misses some. Clone size and the V and J calls come from that table; the DNA yielded D and trimming. Among around 100,000 clones listed, approximately 80% were seen once. These data belong to a study of blood T cell repertoires in COVID-19. The wider study: Samples of COVID-19 (acute and convalescent) were obtained from the United States, Italy and Spain. PBMCs, B-cell-depleted T cells, or T cells were the source of the cDNA or gDNA that made up the material.

The CDR3 is 13 residues long. V trimming: 6 bases; J trimming: 4 bases; junction bases outside the gene matches: 3. Germline V gives CDR1 MDHEN, CDR2 SYDVKM. This receptor was taken from a woman in her seventies with acute or convalescent COVID-19. This chain links TRBV28 with TRBJ2-1; 7 bases line up with TRBD1. The source material was peripheral blood. The CDR3 nucleotides read TGTGCCAGCAGCTGGGACAGATACAATGAGCAGTTCTTC. Translated: CASSWDRYNEQFF.